What follows are 6 T cell receptor beta chains derived from one specimen sequenced in a study of cytomegalovirus exposure and HLA in healthy donors. The primer mix had 60 Vbeta and 13 Jbeta primers. Sequencing was performed with immunoSEQ multiplex PCR; in TCRdb, only in-frame clones are kept and a portion is missing. The sample records under 150,000 clones, around four fifths being singletons. Sample: PBMCs. The receptor source for this set is a boy younger than 10 in good health and CMV-seronegative.

CDR3 sequence: CASSEGQSYGYTF. As DNA, the CDR3 is TGTGCCAGCAGCGAGGGACAAAGCTATGGCTACACCTTC. The chain recombines TRBV9 with TRBJ1-2; possible D gene TRBD1, 6 bases. This CDR3 has 13 residues. CDR1 is SGDLS, CDR2 YYNGEE, per germline. Trimming shortened V by 3 bases and J by 4 bases, and 10 bases separated the two germline ends.

This clone has a single count. The chain links TRBV6-4 to TRBJ2-1, with D tentatively TRBD2 (6 bases). Germline CDR1 MRHNA, CDR2 SNTAGT. The length of the CDR3 is 15 residues. Trimming cost V 1 base and J 6 bases, with 13 bases left between them. Here the CDR3 reads CASSDWPSDINEQFF. The CDR3 DNA sequence: TGTGCCAGCAGTGACTGGCCTAGCGATATCAATGAGCAGTTCTTC.

The V gene is TRBV7-3, the J gene TRBJ2-3; D is perhaps TRBD2 (6 bases). There are 17 residues in the CDR3. Germline loops: CDR1 SGHTA, CDR2 FQGTGA. Trimming took 5 bases from V and 2 from J, leaving 20 bases between them. CDR3 residues: CASSPEGGRGVTDTQYF. In nucleotides, the CDR3 is TGTGCCAGCAGCCCAGAAGGAGGCCGCGGGGTCACAGATACGCAGTATTTT.

The genes are TRBV2 and TRBJ1-6, with 7 bases matching TRBD1. The CDR3 is made up of 14 amino acids. Germline V gives CDR1 SNHLY, CDR2 FYNNEI. J gave up 9 bases and V 9 bases, and 11 bases lay outside the gene matches. CDR3 residues: CASWGQWVSSPLHF. DNA for the CDR3: TGTGCCAGTTGGGGACAGTGGGTCAGTTCACCCCTCCACTTT.

V gene TRBV7-2 combines with J gene TRBJ2-3; D uncertain. V shed 0 bases and J shed 3 bases, with 7 bases lying between them. Germline V gene lookup returns CDR1 SGHTA and CDR2 FQGNSA. This CDR3 contains 14 residues. The CDR3 coding sequence is TGTGCCAGCAGCTTAGCTGCCAGAACAGATACGCAGTATTTT. Its translation: CASSLAARTDTQYF.

The chain joins TRBV4-3 to TRBJ1-3; 9 positions agree with TRBD1. Germline CDR1 reads LGHNA; CDR2 reads YSLEER. V dropped 2 bases and J dropped 6; count of bases not matched to a gene: 14. CDR3 length equals 18 residues. As DNA, the CDR3 is TGCGCCAGCAGCCAAACACAAACCCCGGGACAGGGTGTAAACACCATATATTTT. It is translated as CASSQTQTPGQGVNTIYF.